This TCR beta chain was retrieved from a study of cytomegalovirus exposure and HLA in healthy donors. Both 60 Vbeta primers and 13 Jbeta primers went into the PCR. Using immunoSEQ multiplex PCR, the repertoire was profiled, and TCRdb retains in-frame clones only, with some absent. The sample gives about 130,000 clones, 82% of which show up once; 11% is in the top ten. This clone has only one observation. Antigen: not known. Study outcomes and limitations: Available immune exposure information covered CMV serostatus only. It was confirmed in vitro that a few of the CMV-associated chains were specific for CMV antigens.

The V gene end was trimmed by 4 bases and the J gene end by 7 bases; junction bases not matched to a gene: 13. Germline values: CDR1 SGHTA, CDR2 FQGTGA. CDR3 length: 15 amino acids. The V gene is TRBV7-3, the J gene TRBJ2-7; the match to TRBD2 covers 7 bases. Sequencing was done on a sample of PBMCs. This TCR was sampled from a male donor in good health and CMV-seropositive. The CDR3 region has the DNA TGTGCCAGCAGCTCCGCGGGAGCCGGTCTCGGGGAGCAGTACTTC. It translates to CASSSAGAGLGEQYF.